This record concerns one T cell receptor beta chain sequence. Its antigen is not known. This sample includes further DNA sequences coding for the same CDR3. This sample is drawn from a study of beta chain features in type 1 diabetes. Findings and caveats of the study: Compared to healthy donors, patients appeared to have naive, central memory and Treg TCRB repertoires that were more alike.

Trimming pared 4 bases from V and 1 base from J, leaving 7 bases between. The CDR3 has 13 amino acids. Germline CDR1 is SQVTM and CDR2 is ANQGSEA. As every portion of the isolated RNA was reverse transcribed, the sequencing read expressed TCRB transcripts. Sequencing was performed with immunoSEQ multiplex PCR; in TCRdb, only in-frame clones are kept and a portion is missing. The sample holds a few hundred thousand clones; approximately 30% are singletons and the top ten take about 0.065%. The sequence came from a man between 18 and 29 years old in good health. The V call is TRBV29-1, the J call TRBJ2-2; D ambiguous. The sample consisted of naive CD4+ T cells from blood. The chain's CDR3 is CSVGTGNTGELFF. The CDR3 DNA reads TGCAGCGTTGGGACGGGGAACACCGGGGAGCTGTTTTTT.